This TCR beta chain was obtained from a study of spatial heterogeneity in lung cancer (dated by TCRdb to about 2019). Describing the broader study: More beta-chain than alpha-chain transcripts were consistently detected, likely reflecting higher beta-chain transcript abundance. In tumor regions, TCR transcript counts showed a strong correlation with a T cell transcriptional module score derived from matched bulk RNA-seq. In the raw uncorrected reads, each unique combination of TCR and UMI appeared more than ten times on average. In non-small cell lung cancer, the study quantitatively compared TCR alpha and beta repertoires across several tumor regions, matched nontumor lung, and blood. TCR repertoire features were related to nonsynonymous mutation counts determined by whole-exome sequencing of tumor tissue. At surgery, both alpha and beta chains were TCR-sequenced in about 200 tumor regions, roughly 64 matched nontumor lung samples and a few dozen PBMC samples.

Study-wide conclusions, independent of this receptor: Counts of ubiquitous and regional expanded TCRs were found to correlate with counts of ubiquitous and regional nonsynonymous mutations, respectively. Confirming at a functional level the hypothesis that regional TCRs recognize regional mutations was considered to require additional single-cell paired TCR alpha and beta sequencing. The tumor nonsynonymous mutation count correlated with the number of expanded alpha and beta TCRs within the tumor. TCR-seq was estimated to cover only approximately 7% of tumor T cells for alpha chains and around 13% for beta chains.

The CDR3 has 15 amino acids, counting the end cysteine and phenylalanine. Left in the record is the CDR3 DNA by itself, 45 bases read in frame from the first base. V drops 4 bases and J drops 1 base, leaving 10 bases in between. CDR1 KGHDR and CDR2 SFDVKD are derived from the germline V gene. The library was produced with 5' RACE. Instrument on record: NextSeq 500. The TCR library protocol attached a unique molecular identifier to each TCR cDNA molecule to allow correction of PCR and sequencing errors. The original methods were these. Decombinator tools were used for TCR identification, UMI-based error correction and CDR3 extraction. TCRs above a frequency of 2 per 1,000, corresponding to the top 1% of the tumor frequency distribution, were defined as expanded. Expanded tumor TCRs statistically deemed absent (corrected P<0.05) from at least one tumor region were classed as regional, and all other expanded tumor TCRs were classed as ubiquitous. Each repertoire was subsampled 100 times to 5,000 TCRs, after which Renyi diversity was computed with the R vegan package. CDR3 similarity networks were built from amino acid triplet string-kernel similarity, with CDR3s being connected when pairwise similarity was above 0.82. TCRdb redid the processing of the public reads, applying fastp at Q25 and MiXCR, and retained in-frame beta chains. CDR3 protein duplicates are merged, each entry listing the most common genes and DNA. In this record, the V and J calls reflect TCRdb's handling and not the investigators' own analysis. The table for this sample lists 21,000 or so distinct CDR3 sequences; about 6% of them were counted only once. 9% to 12% of the sample belongs to the ten largest clones.

This clonotype was seen many times. The clone's antigen remains unknown. There are no base qualities to consult, and no much larger clone falls within one base. Read against the paper, the sample's time point label means: sample taken at primary tumor resection. The donors were 65 to 90 patients from the lung TRACERx cohort who had early-stage, untreated non-small cell lung cancer. Whole RNA extracted from tumor and nontumor lung tissue, or from cryopreserved PBMC samples, was used for TCR sequencing without cell sorting. Only patients for whom sufficient RNA was available from at least two tumor regions were selected for TCR sequencing. Before being selected, tumor and adjacent nontumor lung specimens were reviewed by a lung pathologist.

The clonotype comes from a male donor with early-stage non-small cell lung cancer. The sequencing used lung tumor tissue, collected at surgery. This sequence uses TRBV24-1 and TRBJ1-5, with no D gene named confidently. The encoded CDR3 is CATSESSGSNQPQHF. The sequenced DNA is TGTGCCACCAGTGAAAGCTCCGGGAGCAATCAGCCCCAGCATTTT.